The present TCR beta chain was sequenced within a study of human T cells and chemical hapten exposure. This clonotype was counted ten times or more. V lost 6 bases to trimming and J lost 4 bases, with 24 bases between them. This CDR3 spans 17 amino acids. As for time point: patch test 1, 2 weeks after DPC sensitization. Treatment specified: therapeutic diphenylcyclopropenone sensitization with weekly scalp DPC. TCRdb reprocessed the RACE reads with MiXCR, giving one entry per CDR3 protein. The data contain about 120,000 distinct CDR3 sequences, 9% to 13% of them singletons. V usage is TRBV12-3 or TRBV12-4 and J usage is TRBJ2-5; D possibly corresponds to TRBD2 (7 bases). The receptor was isolated from a woman aged 45-60 years with alopecia areata. Some clones in this sample may be carry-over from other donors' samples. The sample in question was whole blood, obtained in connection with sensitization to the hapten diphenylcyclopropenone (DPC). This CDR3 reads CASRADGRGAIRETQYF. For the CDR3, the DNA is TGTGCCAGCAGGGCTGACGGTCGGGGGGCCATCCGAGAGACCCAGTACTTC.